This T cell receptor (beta chain) is drawn from a study of T cells in Graves' hyperthyroidism and ophthalmopathy. Study in general: The authors collected peripheral blood at initial diagnosis, before any treatment. General observations from the study: Most thyroid clonotypes expanded above 0.001 appeared in blood too.

RNA transcripts gave rise to amplified TCR beta CDR3 regions. Researchers ran a first-round RT-PCR on the TCR CDR3 using the HTBI primer set. TCRdb re-called the multiplex PCR reads with MiXCR, one entry per CDR3 protein. The sample holds about 500,000 distinct CDR3 sequences; roughly 18% are singletons and the top ten take 15% to 20%. From germline, CDR1 is SGDLS and CDR2 YYNGEE. The CDR3 loop spans 13 amino acids. With 3 bases removed from V and 0 bases from J, the gap between germline ends came to 6 bases. As concerns this clonotype: The antigen is undetermined.

Each diagnosis drew on symptoms, thyroxine, TRAb, thyroid ultrasound and orbital computed tomography findings. This clonotype was obtained from a woman aged 18-30 years with Graves' ophthalmopathy. The sample comprised blood. The chain combines TRBV9 with TRBJ2-5; D remains ambiguous. Here the CDR3 reads CASSDLYQETQYF. DNA for the CDR3: TGTGCCAGCAGCGATTTGTACCAAGAGACCCAGTACTTC.